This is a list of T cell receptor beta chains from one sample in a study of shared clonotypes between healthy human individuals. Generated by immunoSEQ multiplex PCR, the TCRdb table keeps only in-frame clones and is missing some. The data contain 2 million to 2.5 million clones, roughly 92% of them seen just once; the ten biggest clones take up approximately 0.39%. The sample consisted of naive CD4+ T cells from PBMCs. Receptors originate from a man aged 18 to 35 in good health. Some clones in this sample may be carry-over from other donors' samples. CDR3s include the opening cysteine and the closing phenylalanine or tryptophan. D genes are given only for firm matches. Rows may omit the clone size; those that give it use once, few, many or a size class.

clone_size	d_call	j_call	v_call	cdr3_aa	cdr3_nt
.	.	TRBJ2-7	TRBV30	CAWNLPGVLSYEQYF	TGTGCCTGGAATCTTCCGGGGGTCTTGTCCTACGAGCAGTACTTC
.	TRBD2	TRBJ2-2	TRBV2	CASRTGTSTGELFF	TGTGCCAGCAGGACCGGGACTAGCACCGGGGAGCTGTTTTTT
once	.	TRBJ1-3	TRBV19	CASSTRTANSGNTIYF	TGTGCCAGTAGCACCCGAACAGCGAACTCTGGAAACACCATATATTTT
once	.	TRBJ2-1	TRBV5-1	CASRGAATYNEQFF	TGCGCCAGCAGAGGGGCGGCTACATACAATGAGCAGTTCTTC
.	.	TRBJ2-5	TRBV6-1	CASSEAGRRWQETQYF	TGTGCCAGCAGTGAAGCGGGGCGCAGGTGGCAAGAGACCCAGTACTTC
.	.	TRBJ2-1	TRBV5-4	CASSLDSNSYNEQFF	TGTGCCAGCAGCTTGGACTCAAACTCCTACAATGAGCAGTTCTTC
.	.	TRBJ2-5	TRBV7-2	CASSLLSGSQETQYF	TGTGCCAGCAGCTTATTATCGGGGAGCCAAGAGACCCAGTACTTC
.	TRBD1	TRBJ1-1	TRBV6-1	CASKDRVNTEAFF	TGTGCCAGCAAGGACAGGGTGAACACTGAAGCTTTCTTT
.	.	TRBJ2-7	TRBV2	CASSRLAISSYEQYF	TGTGCCAGCAGTCGCCTGGCTATATCGTCCTACGAGCAGTACTTC
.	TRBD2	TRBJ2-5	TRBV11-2	CASSPPGLAWETQYF	TGTGCCAGCAGCCCTCCGGGACTAGCCTGGGAGACCCAGTACTTC
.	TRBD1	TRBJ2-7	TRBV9	CASSVAGTGTYEQYF	TGTGCCAGCAGCGTAGCCGGGACAGGGACCTACGAGCAGTACTTC
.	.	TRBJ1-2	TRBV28	CASSTPGRNYGYTF	TGTGCCAGCAGTACACCGGGACGGAACTATGGCTACACCTTC
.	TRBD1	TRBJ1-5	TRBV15	CATSPGTGGIYSNQPQHF	TGTGCCACCAGCCCAGGGACAGGGGGGATTTATAGCAATCAGCCCCAGCATTTT
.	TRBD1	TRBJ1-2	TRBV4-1	CASSQDDRGFYGYTF	TGCGCCAGCAGCCAAGATGACAGGGGGTTTTATGGCTACACCTTC
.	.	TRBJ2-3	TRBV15	CATSRDSSQDTQYF	TGTGCCACCAGCAGGGATTCATCGCAGGATACGCAGTATTTT
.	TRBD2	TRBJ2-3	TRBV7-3	CASSLKPQLAADTQYF	TGTGCCAGCAGCTTAAAACCCCAACTAGCGGCAGATACGCAGTATTTT
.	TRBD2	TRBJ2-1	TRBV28	CASSPLTGTSGYYNEQFF	TGTGCCAGCAGCCCCCTAACCGGGACTAGCGGGTATTACAATGAGCAGTTCTTC
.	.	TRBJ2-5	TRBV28	CASSWGSQETQYF	TGTGCCAGCAGTTGGGGGAGTCAAGAGACCCAGTACTTC
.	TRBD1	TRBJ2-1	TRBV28	CASSGTGAAPLGEQFF	TGTGCCAGCAGCGGGACAGGGGCCGCCCCTCTAGGTGAGCAGTTCTTC
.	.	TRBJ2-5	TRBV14	CASSRVGETQYF	TGTGCCAGCAGCCGGGTGGGAGAGACCCAGTACTTC
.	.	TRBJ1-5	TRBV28	CASSLRDPYQPQHF	TGTGCCAGCAGTCTCCGGGACCCCTATCAGCCCCAGCATTTT
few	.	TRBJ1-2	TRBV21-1	CASSKARQLYYGYTF	TGTGCCAGCAGCAAAGCAAGGCAGCTATACTATGGCTACACCTTC
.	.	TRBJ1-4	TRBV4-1	CASSHTHRATNEKLFF	TGCGCCAGCAGCCATACTCACAGGGCAACTAATGAAAAACTGTTTTTT
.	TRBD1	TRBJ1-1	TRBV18	CASSPRQGGTEAFF	TGTGCCAGCTCACCCAGACAGGGAGGGACTGAAGCTTTCTTT
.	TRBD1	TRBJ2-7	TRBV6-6	CASSRQGVYEQYF	TGTGCCAGCAGTAGACAGGGGGTCTACGAGCAGTACTTC
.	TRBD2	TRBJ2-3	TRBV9	CASSVVGGGDTQYF	TGTGCCAGCAGCGTAGTGGGCGGGGGAGATACGCAGTATTTT